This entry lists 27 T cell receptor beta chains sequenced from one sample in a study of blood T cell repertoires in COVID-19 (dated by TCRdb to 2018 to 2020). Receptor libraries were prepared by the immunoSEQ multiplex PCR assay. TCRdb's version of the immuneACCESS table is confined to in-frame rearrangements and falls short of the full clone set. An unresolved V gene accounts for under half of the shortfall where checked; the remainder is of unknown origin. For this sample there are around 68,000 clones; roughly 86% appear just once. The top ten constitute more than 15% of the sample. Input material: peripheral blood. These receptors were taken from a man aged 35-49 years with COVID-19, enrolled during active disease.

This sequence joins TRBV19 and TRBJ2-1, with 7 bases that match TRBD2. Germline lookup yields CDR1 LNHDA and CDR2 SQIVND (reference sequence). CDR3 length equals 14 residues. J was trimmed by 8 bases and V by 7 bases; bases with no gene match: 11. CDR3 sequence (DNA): TGTGCCAGTACTCGTGGCGGGGGAAAGGATGAGCAGTTCTTC. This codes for CASTRGGGKDEQFF.

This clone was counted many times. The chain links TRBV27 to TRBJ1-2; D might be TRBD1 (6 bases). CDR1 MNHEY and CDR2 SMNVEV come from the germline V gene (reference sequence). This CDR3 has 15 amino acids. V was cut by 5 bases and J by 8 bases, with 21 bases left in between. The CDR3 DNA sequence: TGTGCCAGCAGTGCGGCCGGGGGGGCGGGAGGAGGCTACACCTTC. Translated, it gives CASSAAGGAGGGYTF.

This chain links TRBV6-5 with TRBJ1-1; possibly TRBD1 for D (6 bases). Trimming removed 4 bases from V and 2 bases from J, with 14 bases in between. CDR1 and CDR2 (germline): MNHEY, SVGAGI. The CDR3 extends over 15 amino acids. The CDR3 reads CASSSKTGGNTEAFF. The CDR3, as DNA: TGTGCCAGCAGTTCTAAGACAGGAGGCAACACTGAAGCTTTCTTT.

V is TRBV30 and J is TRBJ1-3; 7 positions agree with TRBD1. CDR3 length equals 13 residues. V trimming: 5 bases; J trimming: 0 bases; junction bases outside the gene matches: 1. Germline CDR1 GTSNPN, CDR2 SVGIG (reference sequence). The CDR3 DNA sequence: TGTGCCTGGGGACAGGACTCTGGAAACACCATATATTTT. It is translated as CAWGQDSGNTIYF.

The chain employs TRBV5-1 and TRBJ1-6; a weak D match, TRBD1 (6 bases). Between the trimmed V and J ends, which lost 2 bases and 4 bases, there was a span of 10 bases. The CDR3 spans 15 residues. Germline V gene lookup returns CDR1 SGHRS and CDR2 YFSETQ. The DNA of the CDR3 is TGCGCCAGCAGCTTACAGGGTACTTATAATTCACCCCTCCACTTT. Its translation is CASSLQGTYNSPLHF.

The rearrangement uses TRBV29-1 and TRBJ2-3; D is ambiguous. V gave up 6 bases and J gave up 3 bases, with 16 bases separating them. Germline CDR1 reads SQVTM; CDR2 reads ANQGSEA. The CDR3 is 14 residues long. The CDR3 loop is CSVNDWLATDTQYF. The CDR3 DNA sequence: TGCAGCGTAAACGACTGGCTTGCGACAGATACGCAGTATTTT.

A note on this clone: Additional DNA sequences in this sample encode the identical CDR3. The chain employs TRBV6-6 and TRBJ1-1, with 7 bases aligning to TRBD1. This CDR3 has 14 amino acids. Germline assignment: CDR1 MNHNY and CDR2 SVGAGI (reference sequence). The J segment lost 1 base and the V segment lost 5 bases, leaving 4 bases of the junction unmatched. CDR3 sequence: CASSPGGANTEAFF. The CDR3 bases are TGTGCCAGCAGTCCAGGGGGTGCGAACACTGAAGCTTTCTTT.

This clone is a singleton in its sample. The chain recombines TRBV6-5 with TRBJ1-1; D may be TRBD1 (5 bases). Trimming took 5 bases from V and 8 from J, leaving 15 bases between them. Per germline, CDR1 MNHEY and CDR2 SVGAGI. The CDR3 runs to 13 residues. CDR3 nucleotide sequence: TGTGCCAGCAGTCCTAGACAGAGTCGGGAAGCTTTCTTT. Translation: CASSPRQSREAFF.

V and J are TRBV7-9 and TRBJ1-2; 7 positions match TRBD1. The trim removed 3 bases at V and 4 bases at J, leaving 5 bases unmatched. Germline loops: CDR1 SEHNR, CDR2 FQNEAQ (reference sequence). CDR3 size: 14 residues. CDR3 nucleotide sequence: TGTGCCAGCAGCTTCGACAGGGCGGGCTATGGCTACACCTTC. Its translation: CASSFDRAGYGYTF.

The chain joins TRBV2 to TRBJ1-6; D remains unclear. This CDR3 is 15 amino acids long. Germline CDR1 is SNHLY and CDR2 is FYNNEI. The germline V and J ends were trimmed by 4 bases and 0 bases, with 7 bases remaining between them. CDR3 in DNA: TGTGCCAGCAGTGGGGCCAGCTCCTATAATTCACCCCTCCACTTT. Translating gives CASSGASSYNSPLHF.

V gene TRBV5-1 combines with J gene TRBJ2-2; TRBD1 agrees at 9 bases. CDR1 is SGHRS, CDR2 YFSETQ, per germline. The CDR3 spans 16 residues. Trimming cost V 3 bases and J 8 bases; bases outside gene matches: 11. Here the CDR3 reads CASSSTGQGSTGELFF. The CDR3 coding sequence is TGCGCCAGCAGCTCGACGGGACAGGGTTCAACGGGGGAGCTGTTTTTT.

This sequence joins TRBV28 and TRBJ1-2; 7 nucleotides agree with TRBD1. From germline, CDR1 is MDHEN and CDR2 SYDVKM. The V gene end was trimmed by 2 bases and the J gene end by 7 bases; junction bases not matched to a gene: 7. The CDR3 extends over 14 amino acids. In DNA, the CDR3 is TGTGCCAGCAGTTTACAGACAGGGAGAGGTGGCTACACCTTC. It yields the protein CASSLQTGRGGYTF.

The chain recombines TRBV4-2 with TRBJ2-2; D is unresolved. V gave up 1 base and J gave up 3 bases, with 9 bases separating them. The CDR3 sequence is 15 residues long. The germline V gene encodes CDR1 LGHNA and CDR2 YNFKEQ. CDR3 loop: CASSQVLLDTGELFF. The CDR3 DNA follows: TGTGCCAGCAGCCAAGTTCTCCTCGACACCGGGGAGCTGTTTTTT.

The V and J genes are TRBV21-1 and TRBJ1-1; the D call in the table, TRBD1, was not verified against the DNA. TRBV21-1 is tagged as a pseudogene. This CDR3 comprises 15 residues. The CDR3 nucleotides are TGTGCCAGCAGCATGAGGGACAGGGGAGGCACTGAAGCTTTCTTT. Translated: CASSMRDRGGTEAFF.

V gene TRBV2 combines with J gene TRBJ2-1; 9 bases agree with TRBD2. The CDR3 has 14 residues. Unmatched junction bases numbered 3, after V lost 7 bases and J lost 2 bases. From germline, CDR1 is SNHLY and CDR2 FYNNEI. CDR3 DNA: TGTGCCAGCACCGGGACTAGCCCCTACAATGAGCAGTTCTTC. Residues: CASTGTSPYNEQFF.

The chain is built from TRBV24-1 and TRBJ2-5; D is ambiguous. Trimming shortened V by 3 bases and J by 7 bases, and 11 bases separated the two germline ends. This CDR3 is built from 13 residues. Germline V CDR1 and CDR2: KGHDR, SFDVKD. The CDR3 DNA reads TGTGCCACCAGTGATATTGACTCGCTGACCCAGTACTTC. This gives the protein CATSDIDSLTQYF.

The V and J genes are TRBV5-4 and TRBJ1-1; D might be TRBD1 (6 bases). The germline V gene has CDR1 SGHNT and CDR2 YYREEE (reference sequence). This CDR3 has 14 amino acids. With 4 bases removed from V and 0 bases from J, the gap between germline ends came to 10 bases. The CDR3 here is CASSQGQMNTEAFF. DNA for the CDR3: TGTGCCAGCAGCCAGGGACAAATGAACACTGAAGCTTTCTTT.

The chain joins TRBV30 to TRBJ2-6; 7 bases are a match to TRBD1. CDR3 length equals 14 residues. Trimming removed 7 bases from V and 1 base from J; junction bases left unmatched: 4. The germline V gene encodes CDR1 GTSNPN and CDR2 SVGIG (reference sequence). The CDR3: CASTQGSGANVLTF. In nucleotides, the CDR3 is TGTGCCTCTACACAGGGGTCTGGGGCCAACGTCCTGACTTTC.

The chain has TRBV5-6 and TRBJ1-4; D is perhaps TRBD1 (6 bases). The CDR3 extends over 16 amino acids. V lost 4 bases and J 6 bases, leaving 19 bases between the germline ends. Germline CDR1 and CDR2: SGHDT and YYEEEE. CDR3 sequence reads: CASSLRAGGAYEKLFF. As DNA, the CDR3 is TGTGCCAGCAGCCTACGGGCTGGGGGCGCATATGAAAAACTGTTTTTT.

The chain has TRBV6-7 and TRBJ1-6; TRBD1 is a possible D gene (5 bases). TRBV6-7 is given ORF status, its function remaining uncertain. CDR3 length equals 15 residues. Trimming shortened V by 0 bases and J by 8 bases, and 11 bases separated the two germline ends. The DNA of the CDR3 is TGTGCCAGCAGTTACTCCTTCGGGGGGTATTCACCCCTCCACTTT. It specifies CASSYSFGGYSPLHF.

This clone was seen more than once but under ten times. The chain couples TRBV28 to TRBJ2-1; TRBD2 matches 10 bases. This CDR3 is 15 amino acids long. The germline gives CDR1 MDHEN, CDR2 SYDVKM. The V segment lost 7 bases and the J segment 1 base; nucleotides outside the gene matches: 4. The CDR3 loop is CASISGGASYNEQFF. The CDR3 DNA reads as TGTGCCAGCATAAGCGGGGGGGCTTCCTACAATGAGCAGTTCTTC.

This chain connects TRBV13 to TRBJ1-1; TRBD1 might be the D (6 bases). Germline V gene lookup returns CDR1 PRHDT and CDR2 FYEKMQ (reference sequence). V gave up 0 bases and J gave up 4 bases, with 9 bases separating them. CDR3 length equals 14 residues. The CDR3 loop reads CASSLGQGPTEAFF. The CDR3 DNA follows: TGTGCCAGCAGCTTAGGCCAGGGGCCCACTGAAGCTTTCTTT.

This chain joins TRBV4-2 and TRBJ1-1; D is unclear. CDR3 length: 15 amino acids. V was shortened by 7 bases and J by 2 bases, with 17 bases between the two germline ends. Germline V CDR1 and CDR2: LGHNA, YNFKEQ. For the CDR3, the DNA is TGTGCCAGCACCCTCGAGACATTCGCTAACACTGAAGCTTTCTTT. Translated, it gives CASTLETFANTEAFF.

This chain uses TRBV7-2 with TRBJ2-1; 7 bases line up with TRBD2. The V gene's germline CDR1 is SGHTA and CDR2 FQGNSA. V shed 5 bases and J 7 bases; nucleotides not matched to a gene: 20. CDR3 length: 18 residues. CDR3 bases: TGTGCCAGCAGCCAATTGGCGGGTCGTCCGGGGAGGGCAAATGAGCAGTTCTTC. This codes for CASSQLAGRPGRANEQFF.

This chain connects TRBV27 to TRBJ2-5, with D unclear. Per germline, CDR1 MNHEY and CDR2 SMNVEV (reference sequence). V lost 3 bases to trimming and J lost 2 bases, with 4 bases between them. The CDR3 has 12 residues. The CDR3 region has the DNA TGTGCCAGCAGTTTTACTCAAGAGACCCAGTACTTC. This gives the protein CASSFTQETQYF.

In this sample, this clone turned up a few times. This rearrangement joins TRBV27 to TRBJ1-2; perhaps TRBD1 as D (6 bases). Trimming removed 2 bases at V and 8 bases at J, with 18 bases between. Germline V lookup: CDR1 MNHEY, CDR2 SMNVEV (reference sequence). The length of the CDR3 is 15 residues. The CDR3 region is CASSLRAGGRYGYTF. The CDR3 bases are TGTGCCAGCAGTTTAAGGGCCGGGGGGCGATACGGCTACACCTTC.

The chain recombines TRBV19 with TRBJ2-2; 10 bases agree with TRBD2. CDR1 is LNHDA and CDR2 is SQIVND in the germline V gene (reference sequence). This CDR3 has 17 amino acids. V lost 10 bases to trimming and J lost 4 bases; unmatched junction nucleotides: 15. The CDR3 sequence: CAIMTETAGGRTGELFF. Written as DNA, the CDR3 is TGTGCCATAATGACTGAAACAGCGGGGGGGCGCACCGGGGAGCTGTTTTTT. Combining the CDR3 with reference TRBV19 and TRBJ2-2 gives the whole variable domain DGGITQSPKYLFRKEGQNVTLSCEQNLNHDAMYWYRQDPGQGLRLIYYSQIVNDFQKGDIAEGYSVSREKKESFPLTVTSAQKNPTAFYLCAIMTETAGGRTGELFFGEGSRLTVL.